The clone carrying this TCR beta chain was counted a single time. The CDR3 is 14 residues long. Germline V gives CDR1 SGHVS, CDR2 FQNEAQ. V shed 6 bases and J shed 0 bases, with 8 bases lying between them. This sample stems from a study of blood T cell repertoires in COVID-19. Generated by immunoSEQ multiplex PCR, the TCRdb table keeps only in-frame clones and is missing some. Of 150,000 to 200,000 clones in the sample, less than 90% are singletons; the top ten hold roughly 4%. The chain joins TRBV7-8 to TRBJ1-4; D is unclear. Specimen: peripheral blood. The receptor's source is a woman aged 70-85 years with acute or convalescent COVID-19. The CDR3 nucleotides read TGTGCCAGCAGTCCACTAGCAACTAATGAAAAACTGTTTTTT. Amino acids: CASSPLATNEKLFF.